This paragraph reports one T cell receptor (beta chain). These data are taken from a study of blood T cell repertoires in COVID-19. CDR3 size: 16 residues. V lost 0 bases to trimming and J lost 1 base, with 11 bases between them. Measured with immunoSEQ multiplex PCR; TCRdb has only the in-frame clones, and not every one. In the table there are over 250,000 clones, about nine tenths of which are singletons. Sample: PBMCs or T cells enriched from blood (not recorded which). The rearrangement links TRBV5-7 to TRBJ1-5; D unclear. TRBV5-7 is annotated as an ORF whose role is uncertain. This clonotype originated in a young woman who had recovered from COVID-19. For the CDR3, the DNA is TGTGCCAGCAGCTTGGATAAGGAGGTCAGCAATCAGCCCCAGCATTTT. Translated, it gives CASSLDKEVSNQPQHF.